This is a list of T cell receptor beta chains from one sample in a study of cytomegalovirus exposure and HLA in healthy donors. TCRdb keeps only in-frame clones here, not all; method: immunoSEQ multiplex PCR. The table lists 95,000 to 100,000 clones, about 83% of them singletons, with under 4.5% in the top ten. Sequencing was done on a sample of PBMCs. The receptors were sampled from a female donor in good health and CMV-seropositive. Each CDR3 is given with its conserved first and last residue. A D gene is named only where the DNA matches it firmly. Only some rows state a clone size, as once, few, many or a class for expanded clones.

NA NA TRBJ2-7 TRBV29-1 CSVGTVSSYEQYF TGCAGCGTTGGGACAGTAAGCTCCTACGAGCAGTACTTC
NA NA TRBJ1-1 TRBV27 CASSSEQSGLPEAFF TGTGCCAGCAGTTCTGAACAATCGGGACTACCCGAAGCTTTCTTT
TRBD1 NA TRBJ2-5 TRBV6-1 CASSAQTGVSGTQYF TGTGCCAGCAGTGCGCAGACAGGGGTCTCGGGGACCCAGTACTTC
NA NA TRBJ2-7 TRBV30 CAWRAGLSYEQYF TGTGCCTGGAGGGCTGGCCTCTCCTACGAGCAGTACTTC
NA NA TRBJ1-5 TRBV27 CASSSTGWGQPQHF TGTGCCAGCAGTTCTACAGGGTGGGGTCAGCCCCAGCATTTT
NA once TRBJ2-7 TRBV28 CASSLQGREQYF TGTGCCAGCAGTTTACAGGGGCGCGAGCAGTACTTC
TRBD2 NA TRBJ2-3 TRBV14 CASSQDGVSGWDTQYF TGTGCCAGCAGCCAAGATGGTGTTAGCGGGTGGGATACGCAGTATTTT
NA NA TRBJ1-1 TRBV5-4 CASSRTAAGEAFF TGTGCCAGCAGCAGGACTGCCGCAGGTGAAGCTTTCTTT
NA once TRBJ1-1 TRBV10-3 CAITEQGLSTEAFF TGTGCCATCACGGAACAGGGATTAAGCACTGAAGCCTTCTTT
TRBD1 NA TRBJ2-3 TRBV5-1 CASSPPGQGSHTQYF TGCGCCAGCAGCCCTCCGGGACAGGGTTCTCATACGCAGTATTTT
TRBD1 NA TRBJ2-1 TRBV27 CASTTGTGFYNEQFF TGTGCCAGCACCACTGGGACAGGGTTCTACAATGAGCAGTTCTTC
TRBD1 NA TRBJ2-7 TRBV27 CASSSPYRGPEQYF TGTGCCAGCAGTTCTCCCTACAGGGGGCCCGAGCAGTACTTC
TRBD2 few TRBJ2-1 TRBV6-1 CASSETSGGSYNEQFF TGTGCCAGCAGTGAGACTAGCGGGGGCTCCTACAATGAGCAGTTCTTC
TRBD1 NA TRBJ2-5 TRBV4-2 CASSQEWGQTIAGYQETQYF TGTGCCAGCAGCCAAGAGTGGGGACAGACTATTGCGGGTTACCAAGAGACCCAGTACTTC
TRBD1 NA TRBJ1-1 TRBV7-9 CASSLTGQGFTEAFF TGTGCCAGCAGCTTAACGGGACAGGGTTTCACTGAAGCTTTCTTT
TRBD2 NA TRBJ2-7 TRBV5-1 CASSLETSGSPYEQYF TGCGCCAGCAGCTTGGAGACTAGCGGGAGCCCTTACGAGCAGTACTTC
NA once TRBJ2-7 TRBV29-1 CSVVRLADSSYEQYF TGCAGCGTTGTCCGGCTAGCCGATAGCTCCTACGAGCAGTACTTC
TRBD2 NA TRBJ2-7 TRBV4-2 CASSQVGGGGIYEQYF TGTGCCAGCAGCCAAGTCGGAGGCGGGGGGATCTACGAGCAGTACTTC